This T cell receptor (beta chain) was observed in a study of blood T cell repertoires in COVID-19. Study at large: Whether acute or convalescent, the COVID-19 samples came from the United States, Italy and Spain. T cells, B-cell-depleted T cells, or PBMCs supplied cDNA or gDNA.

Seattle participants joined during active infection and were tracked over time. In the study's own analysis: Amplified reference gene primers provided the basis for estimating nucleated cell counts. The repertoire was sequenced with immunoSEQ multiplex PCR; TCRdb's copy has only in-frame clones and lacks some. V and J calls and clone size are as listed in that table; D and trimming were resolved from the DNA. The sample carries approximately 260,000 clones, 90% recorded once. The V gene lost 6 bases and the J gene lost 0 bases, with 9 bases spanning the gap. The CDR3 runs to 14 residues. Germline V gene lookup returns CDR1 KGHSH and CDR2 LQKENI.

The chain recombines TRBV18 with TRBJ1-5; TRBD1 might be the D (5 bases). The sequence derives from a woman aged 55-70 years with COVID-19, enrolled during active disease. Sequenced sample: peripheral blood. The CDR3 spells CASSWGDSNQPQHF. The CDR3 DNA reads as TGTGCCAGCTCCTGGGGGGATAGCAATCAGCCCCAGCATTTT.